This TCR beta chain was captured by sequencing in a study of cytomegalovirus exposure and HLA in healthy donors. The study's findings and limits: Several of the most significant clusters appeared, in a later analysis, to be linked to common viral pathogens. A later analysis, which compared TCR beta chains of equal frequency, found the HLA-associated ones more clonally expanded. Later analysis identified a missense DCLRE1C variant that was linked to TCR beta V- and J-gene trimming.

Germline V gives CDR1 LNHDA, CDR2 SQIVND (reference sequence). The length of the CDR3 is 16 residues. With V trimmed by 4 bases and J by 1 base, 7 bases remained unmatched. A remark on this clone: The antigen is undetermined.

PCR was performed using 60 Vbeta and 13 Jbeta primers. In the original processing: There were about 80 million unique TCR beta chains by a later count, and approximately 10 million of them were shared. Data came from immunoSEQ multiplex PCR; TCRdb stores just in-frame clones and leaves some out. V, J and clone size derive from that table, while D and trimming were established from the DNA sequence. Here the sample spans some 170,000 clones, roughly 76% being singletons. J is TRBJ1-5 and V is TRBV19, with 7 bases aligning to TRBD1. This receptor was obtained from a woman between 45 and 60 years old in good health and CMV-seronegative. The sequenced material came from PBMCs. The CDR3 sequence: CASSTLGGRSNQPQHF. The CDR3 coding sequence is TGTGCCAGTAGTACATTAGGGGGCAGGAGCAATCAGCCCCAGCATTTT.